A single sample is the source of the 25 T cell receptor beta chains below, sequenced in a study of cytotoxic CD8 clonotypes in ibrutinib-treated CLL. Profiled with immunoSEQ multiplex PCR; TCRdb holds only in-frame clones, not every one. Of about 140,000 clones in the sample, more than 75% are singletons; the top ten hold 7.6%. The sample here was PBMCs, taken after 36 months of ibrutinib treatment. These receptors were obtained from a human donor with chronic lymphocytic leukemia.

This clone occurred a few times. The V and J genes are TRBV7-8 and TRBJ1-2; no definite D call. Looked up from germline, CDR1 is SGHVS and CDR2 is FQNEAQ. The CDR3 covers 15 residues. Trimming took 2 bases from V and 2 from J, leaving 12 bases between them. Here the CDR3 reads CASSLYIGSNYGYTF. The CDR3 DNA reads as TGTGCCAGCAGCTTATATATTGGCTCGAACTATGGCTACACCTTC.

The V and J genes are TRBV19 and TRBJ2-1; TRBD1 is a possible D gene (5 bases). This CDR3 contains 15 residues. V was shortened by 3 bases and J by 2 bases, with 11 bases between the two germline ends. Germline V gene data show CDR1 as LNHDA and CDR2 as SQIVND (reference sequence). CDR3 nucleotides: TGTGCCAGTAGTATCATCAGGACACCCTACAATGAGCAGTTCTTC. This sequence encodes CASSIIRTPYNEQFF. Full variable domain (remainder filled in from reference TRBV19 and TRBJ2-1): DGGITQSPKYLFRKEGQNVTLSCEQNLNHDAMYWYRQDPGQGLRLIYYSQIVNDFQKGDIAEGYSVSREKKESFPLTVTSAQKNPTAFYLCASSIIRTPYNEQFFGPGTRLTVL.

The J gene is TRBJ2-7, the V gene TRBV6-5, with D possibly being TRBD2 (6 bases). V shed 3 bases and J shed 4 bases, with 16 bases lying between them. CDR3 length: 15 amino acids. Germline V gene lookup returns CDR1 MNHEY and CDR2 SVGAGI. The CDR3, as DNA: TGTGCCAGCAGTTATATAGGGGACTCCTTATACGAGCAGTACTTC. Protein: CASSYIGDSLYEQYF.

V and J are TRBV28 and TRBJ2-4; D gene uncertain. This CDR3 is built from 15 residues. Per germline, CDR1 MDHEN and CDR2 SYDVKM. With 6 bases removed from V and 8 bases from J, the gap between germline ends came to 20 bases. The CDR3 region is CASSWRYATLDIQYF. CDR3 in DNA: TGTGCCAGCAGCTGGAGATACGCGACCTTAGACATTCAGTACTTC.

This clone was detected only once. The chain recombines TRBV19 with TRBJ2-7, with 9 bases lining up with TRBD1. The trim removed 8 bases at V and 0 bases at J, leaving 5 bases unmatched. This CDR3 spans 14 amino acids. Germline V gives CDR1 LNHDA, CDR2 SQIVND (reference sequence). The CDR3 sequence is CASGGQGNSYEQYF. The CDR3 DNA reads as TGTGCCAGTGGAGGACAGGGGAACTCCTACGAGCAGTACTTC.

The V and J genes are TRBV5-4 and TRBJ2-4; D remains unclear. The CDR3 has 15 amino acids. Germline loops: CDR1 SGHNT, CDR2 YYREEE (reference sequence). V lost 5 bases and J lost 0, with 12 bases in between. DNA of the CDR3: TGTGCCAGCAGTCCCGGTATCCTAGCCAAAAACATTCAGTACTTC. Protein: CASSPGILAKNIQYF.

This clone was counted only a few times. The chain uses TRBV18 and TRBJ2-2; D may be TRBD1 or TRBD2 (5 bases each). V lost 0 bases and J lost 5, with 13 bases in between. Germline V gives CDR1 KGHSH, CDR2 LQKENI. This CDR3 is built from 16 residues. The CDR3 coding sequence is TGTGCCAGCTCACCACCGGGAGCAGGGCCTACCGGGGAGCTGTTTTTT. Its protein product is CASSPPGAGPTGELFF.

The chain uses TRBV7-2 and TRBJ2-3; D assignment may be TRBD1 or TRBD2 (6 bases each). The CDR3 is 16 amino acids. The germline gives CDR1 SGHTA, CDR2 FQGNSA. The ends were cut back, 5 bases at V and 3 bases at J, with 18 bases in the middle. The CDR3 region has the DNA TGTGCCAGCAGCCCGACACGGGGGCGCGGGACAGATACGCAGTATTTT. Translation gives CASSPTRGRGTDTQYF.

V is TRBV7-8 and J is TRBJ1-2, with D maybe TRBD1 (5 bases). V dropped 3 bases and J dropped 5 bases, with 13 bases sitting between them. Germline CDR1 reads SGHVS; CDR2 reads FQNEAQ. This CDR3 contains 14 residues. CDR3 sequence reads: CASSFGAGSYGYTF. The CDR3 bases are TGTGCCAGCAGCTTCGGGGCCGGGTCGTATGGCTACACCTTC.

This rearrangement joins TRBV18 to TRBJ1-5, with D possibly TRBD1 on 5 matching bases. This CDR3 region has 18 residues. Germline assignment: CDR1 KGHSH and CDR2 LQKENI. V gave up 0 bases and J gave up 0 bases, with 15 bases separating them. CDR3: CASSPPWAGTLSNQPQHF. For the CDR3, the DNA is TGTGCCAGCTCACCACCGTGGGCAGGGACCCTTAGCAATCAGCCCCAGCATTTT. The variable domain in full, completed from reference TRBV18 and TRBJ1-5, reads NAGVMQNPRHLVRRRGQEARLRCSPMKGHSHVYWYRQLPEEGLKFMVYLQKENIIDESGMPKERFSAEFPKEGPSILRIQQVVRGDSAAYFCASSPPWAGTLSNQPQHFGDGTRLSIL.

The chain employs TRBV2 and TRBJ1-5, with a possible D match to TRBD1 (6 bases). With 8 bases removed from V and 0 bases from J, the gap between germline ends came to 11 bases. The length of the CDR3 is 14 residues. Germline-derived CDR1 and CDR2 are SNHLY and FYNNEI. The CDR3 region is CASGQLNSNQPQHF. CDR3 bases: TGTGCCAGCGGACAGCTCAATAGCAATCAGCCCCAGCATTTT.

The V gene is TRBV11-2, the J gene TRBJ1-1; tentatively, D is TRBD1 (5 bases). Germline V CDR1 and CDR2: SGHAT, FQNNGV. Trimming took 3 bases from V and 7 from J, leaving 15 bases between them. The CDR3 extends over 14 amino acids. For the CDR3, the DNA is TGTGCCAGCAGCTTTATTGGGGGTAATAATGAAGCTTTCTTT. Encoded protein: CASSFIGGNNEAFF.

The V and J genes are TRBV7-9 and TRBJ2-5, with unresolved D. Trimming cost V 10 bases and J 1 base, with 7 bases left between them. CDR1 is SEHNR, CDR2 FQNEAQ, per germline (reference sequence). The CDR3 sequence is 11 residues long. The CDR3 loop is CATQVQETQYF. The CDR3 DNA follows: TGTGCCACGCAGGTCCAAGAGACCCAGTACTTC.

This sequence joins TRBV11-2 and TRBJ2-1, with D hard to call. The CDR3 sequence is 14 residues long. V lost 1 base, J lost 6 bases, and 10 bases lay in between. The germline CDR1 and CDR2 sequences are SGHAT and FQNNGV. Written as DNA, the CDR3 is TGTGCCAGCAGCTTAGTAGGTTGGGGCAATGAGCAGTTCTTC. The encoded protein is CASSLVGWGNEQFF. Supplemented by reference TRBV11-2 and TRBJ2-1, the full variable domain reads EAGVAQSPRYKIIEKRQSVAFWCNPISGHATLYWYQQILGQGPKLLIQFQNNGVVDDSQLPKDRFSAERLKGVDSTLKIQPAKLEDSAVYLCASSLVGWGNEQFFGPGTRLTVL.

The chain is built from TRBV28 and TRBJ1-5, with 8 positions matching TRBD1. The CDR3 covers 15 residues. The trim removed 2 bases at V and 7 bases at J, leaving 7 bases unmatched. The V gene's germline CDR1 is MDHEN and CDR2 SYDVKM. The CDR3 coding sequence is TGTGCCAGCAGTTTAATAGGACAGGGAGAGCAGCCCCAGCATTTT. Its translation: CASSLIGQGEQPQHF.

This chain uses TRBV5-6 with TRBJ2-7, with D perhaps matching TRBD1 (5 bases). The CDR3 runs to 15 residues. V was pared by 0 bases and J by 2 bases, with 12 bases between. Germline CDR1 and CDR2: SGHDT and YYEEEE. The CDR3 loop reads CASSLGGRVAYEQYF. The CDR3 coding sequence is TGTGCCAGCAGCTTGGGGGGCAGGGTGGCCTACGAGCAGTACTTC.

This chain joins TRBV5-4 and TRBJ2-1; perhaps D is TRBD1 or TRBD2 (5 bases each). Germline V gene lookup returns CDR1 SGHNT and CDR2 YYREEE (reference sequence). The CDR3 is 12 amino acids. Trimming removed 5 bases at V and 10 bases at J, with 13 bases between. The CDR3 sequence is CASSFEGIEQFF. The DNA of the CDR3 is TGTGCCAGCAGTTTTGAGGGGATCGAGCAGTTCTTC.

The chain links TRBV5-4 to TRBJ1-2; weak D call: TRBD1 (5 bases). The CDR3 loop spans 15 amino acids. V was cut by 3 bases and J by 6 bases, with 18 bases left in between. The germline V gene encodes CDR1 SGHNT and CDR2 YYREEE (reference sequence). The CDR3 reads CASSSNPGSGNGYTF. CDR3 nucleotide sequence: TGTGCCAGCAGCTCCAACCCCGGGTCAGGGAATGGCTACACCTTC.

The CDR3 DNA follows: TGTGCCAGCACCCGAGGAAACAGGGGAAATTCACCCCTCCACTTT. Translating it yields CASTRGNRGNSPLHF. The J gene is TRBJ1-6, the V gene TRBV6-5, with 7 bases identical to TRBD1. Germline lookup yields CDR1 MNHEY and CDR2 SVGAGI. There are 15 residues in the CDR3. V lost 7 bases to trimming and J lost 7 bases; unmatched junction nucleotides: 10.

The V call is TRBV19, the J call TRBJ1-1, with D tentatively TRBD1 (6 bases). The length of the CDR3 is 15 residues. V was pared by 3 bases and J by 5 bases, with 16 bases between. Germline lookup yields CDR1 LNHDA and CDR2 SQIVND (reference sequence). The CDR3: CASSIPGGAGTEAFF. CDR3 coding DNA: TGTGCCAGTAGTATTCCGGGGGGCGCTGGTACTGAAGCTTTCTTT.

DNA for the CDR3: TGTGCCAGCAGTTTACCCCTATCATTGGCGGGGGAGCAGTACTTC. The encoded protein is CASSLPLSLAGEQYF. This chain connects TRBV28 to TRBJ2-7; D is perhaps TRBD2 (6 bases). The germline V gene encodes CDR1 MDHEN and CDR2 SYDVKM. The CDR3 contains 15 residues. Trimming removed 2 bases from V and 7 bases from J, with 18 bases in between. Combining the CDR3 with reference TRBV28 and TRBJ2-7 gives the whole variable domain DVKVTQSSRYLVKRTGEKVFLECVQDMDHENMFWYRQDPGLGLRLIYFSYDVKMKEKGDIPEGYSVSREKKERFSLILESASTNQTSMYLCASSLPLSLAGEQYFGPGTRLTVT.

The chain recombines TRBV5-1 with TRBJ2-1; TRBD1 matches 7 bases. Per germline, CDR1 SGHRS and CDR2 YFSETQ. The CDR3 extends over 14 amino acids. V lost 2 bases and J lost 5; bases outside the gene matches: 4. In nucleotides, the CDR3 is TGCGCCAGCAGCTTACGGCAGGGGGACAATGAGCAGTTCTTC. This codes for CASSLRQGDNEQFF.

The V gene is TRBV5-6, the J gene TRBJ1-2; possibly TRBD1 for D (5 bases). The germline V gene has CDR1 SGHDT and CDR2 YYEEEE. CDR3 length equals 18 residues. Trimming took off 2 bases at V and 1 base at J, with 21 bases between the two ends. CDR3 residues: CASSFSDSPSGFNYGYTF. CDR3 sequence (DNA): TGTGCCAGCAGCTTCTCCGACAGCCCCTCGGGTTTTAACTATGGCTACACCTTC.

This chain uses TRBV5-1 with TRBJ2-7; D possibly uses TRBD1 or TRBD2 (5 bases each). The germline V gene encodes CDR1 SGHRS and CDR2 YFSETQ. The CDR3 totals 13 residues. V gave up 1 base and J gave up 4 bases, with 9 bases separating them. Here the CDR3 reads CASSLLGDYEQYF. CDR3 nucleotide sequence: TGCGCCAGCAGCTTGTTGGGGGATTACGAGCAGTACTTC. The full variable domain, completed using reference TRBV5-1 and TRBJ2-7, is KAGVTQTPRYLIKTRGQQVTLSCSPISGHRSVSWYQQTPGQGLQFLFEYFSETQRNKGNFPGRFSGRQFSNSRSEMNVSTLELGDSALYLCASSLLGDYEQYFGPGTRLTVT.

The chain joins TRBV5-1 to TRBJ2-7; TRBD1 agrees at 9 bases. The CDR3 has 17 amino acids. The V segment lost 2 bases and the J segment 2 bases; nucleotides outside the gene matches: 11. Germline CDR1 reads SGHRS; CDR2 reads YFSETQ. The CDR3 loop is CASSFSVPGQGAYEQYF. CDR3 DNA sequence: TGCGCCAGCAGCTTCTCGGTCCCGGGACAGGGAGCCTACGAGCAGTACTTC.